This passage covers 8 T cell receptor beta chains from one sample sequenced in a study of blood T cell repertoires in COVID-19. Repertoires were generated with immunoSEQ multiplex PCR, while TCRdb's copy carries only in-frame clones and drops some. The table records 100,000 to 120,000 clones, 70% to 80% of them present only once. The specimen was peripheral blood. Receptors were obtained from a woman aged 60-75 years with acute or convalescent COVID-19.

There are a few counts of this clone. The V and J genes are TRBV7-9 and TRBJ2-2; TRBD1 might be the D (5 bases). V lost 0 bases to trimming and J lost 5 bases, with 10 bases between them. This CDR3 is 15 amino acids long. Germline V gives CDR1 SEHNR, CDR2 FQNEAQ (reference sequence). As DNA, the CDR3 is TGTGCCAGCAGCTTAGCGGGGCAGATAACCGGGGAGCTGTTTTTT. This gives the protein CASSLAGQITGELFF.

CDR3 residues: CASSENRRDSPNGYTF. CDR3 DNA sequence: TGTGCCAGCAGTGAAAACAGACGGGATAGTCCGAATGGCTACACCTTC. This chain joins TRBV25-1 and TRBJ1-2; no clear D. The CDR3 extends over 16 amino acids. Trimming cost V 2 bases and J 6 bases, with 19 bases left between them. Germline lookup yields CDR1 MGHDK and CDR2 SYGVNS.

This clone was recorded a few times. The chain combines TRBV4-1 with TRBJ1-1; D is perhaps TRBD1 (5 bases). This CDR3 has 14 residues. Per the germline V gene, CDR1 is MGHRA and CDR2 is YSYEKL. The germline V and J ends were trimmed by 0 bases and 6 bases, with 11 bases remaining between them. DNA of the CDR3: TGCGCCAGCAGCCAAGAACCGACAGCTGCTGAAGCTTTCTTT. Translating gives CASSQEPTAAEAFF.

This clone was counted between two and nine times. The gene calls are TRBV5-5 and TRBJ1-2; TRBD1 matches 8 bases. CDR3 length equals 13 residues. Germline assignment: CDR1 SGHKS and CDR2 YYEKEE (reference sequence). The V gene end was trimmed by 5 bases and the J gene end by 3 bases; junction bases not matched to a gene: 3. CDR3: CASRGGQDYGYTF. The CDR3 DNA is TGTGCCAGCAGAGGGGGACAGGACTATGGCTACACCTTC.

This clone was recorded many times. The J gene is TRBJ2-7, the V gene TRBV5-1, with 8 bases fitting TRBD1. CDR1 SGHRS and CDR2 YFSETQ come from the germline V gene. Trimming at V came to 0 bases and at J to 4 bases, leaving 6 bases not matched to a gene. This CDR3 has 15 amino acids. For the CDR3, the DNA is TGCGCCAGCAGCTTGGCAGGGACAGGACTTTACGAGCAGTACTTC. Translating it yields CASSLAGTGLYEQYF.

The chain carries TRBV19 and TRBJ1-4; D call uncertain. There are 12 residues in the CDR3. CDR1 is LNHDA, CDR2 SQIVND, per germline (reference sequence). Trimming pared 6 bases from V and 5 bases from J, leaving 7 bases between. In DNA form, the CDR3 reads TGTGCCAGTAGCGACATCAATGAAAAACTGTTTTTT. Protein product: CASSDINEKLFF.

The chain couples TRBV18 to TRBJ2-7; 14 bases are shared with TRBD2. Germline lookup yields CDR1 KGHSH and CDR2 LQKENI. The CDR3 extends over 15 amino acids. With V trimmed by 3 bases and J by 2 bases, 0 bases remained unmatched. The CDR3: CASSPGLAGAYEQYF. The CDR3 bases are TGTGCCAGCTCACCGGGACTAGCGGGGGCCTACGAGCAGTACTTC.

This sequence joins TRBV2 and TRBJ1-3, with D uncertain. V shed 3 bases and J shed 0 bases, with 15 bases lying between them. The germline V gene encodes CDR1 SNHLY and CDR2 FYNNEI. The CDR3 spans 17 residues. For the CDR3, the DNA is TGTGCCAGCAGTGATCGGGGTACGTTTTCCTCTGGAAACACCATATATTTT. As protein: CASSDRGTFSSGNTIYF.